Below, one T cell receptor (beta chain) is given with its context. The data stem from a study of cytomegalovirus exposure and HLA in healthy donors. Data came from immunoSEQ multiplex PCR; TCRdb stores just in-frame clones and leaves some out. The sample holds about 360,000 clones, 80% to 90% seen once. CDR1 and CDR2 (germline): GTSNPN, SVGIG (reference sequence). V lost 0 bases to trimming and J lost 3 bases; unmatched junction nucleotides: 5. The CDR3 is 15 amino acids. The source of this sequence is a woman aged 18-29 years in good health and CMV-seronegative. V usage is TRBV30 and J usage is TRBJ2-3; 8 nucleotides align to TRBD2. Input material: PBMCs. CDR3 loop: CAWSVQVAGTDTQYF. As DNA, the CDR3 is TGTGCCTGGAGTGTACAGGTAGCGGGGACAGATACGCAGTATTTT.